This TCR beta chain was found in a study of T cells in localized non-small cell lung cancer. Study results and caveats: Sequencing was restricted to one tumor region; therefore, heterogeneity remains possible.

The length of the CDR3 is 13 residues. Using immunoSEQ multiplex PCR, the repertoire was profiled, and TCRdb retains in-frame clones only, with some absent. The sample includes about 22,000 clones, less than 90% seen only once; the top ten take approximately 22%. About this clone itself: Its specificity is not known.

Sequencing was performed on PBMCs, taken before any cancer treatment. The V and J genes are TRBV21-1 and TRBJ1-1; TRBD1, the table's D call, lacks a check against the DNA. TRBV21-1 is a pseudogene. The sequence was obtained from a man aged 35 to 70 with stage II squamous cell lung carcinoma. CDR3 DNA: TGTGCCAGCAGCAGGGACAGGGACACTGAAGCTTTCTTT. Protein sequence: CASSRDRDTEAFF.